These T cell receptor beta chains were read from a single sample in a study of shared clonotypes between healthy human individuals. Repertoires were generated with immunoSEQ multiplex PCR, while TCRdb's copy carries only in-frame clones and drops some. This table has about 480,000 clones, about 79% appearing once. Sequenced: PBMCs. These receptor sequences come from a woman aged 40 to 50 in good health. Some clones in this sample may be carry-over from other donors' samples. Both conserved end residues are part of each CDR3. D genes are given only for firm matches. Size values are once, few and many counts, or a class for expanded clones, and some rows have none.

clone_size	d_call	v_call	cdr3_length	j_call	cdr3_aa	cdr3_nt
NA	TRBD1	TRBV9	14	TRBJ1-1	CASSRQGGQAEAFF	TGTGCCAGCAGTAGACAGGGTGGCCAGGCTGAAGCTTTCTTT
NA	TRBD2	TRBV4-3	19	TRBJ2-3	CASSQGLAGTTPMGDTQYF	TGCGCCAGCAGCCAAGGACTAGCGGGAACTACACCGATGGGAGATACGCAGTATTTT
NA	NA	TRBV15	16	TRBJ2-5	CATSRGSVQGLETQYF	TGTGCCACCAGCAGAGGGTCGGTACAGGGCCTGGAGACCCAGTACTTC
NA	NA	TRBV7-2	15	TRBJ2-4	CASSYRSGAQNIQYF	TGTGCCAGCAGCTACCGCTCAGGGGCACAAAACATTCAGTACTTC
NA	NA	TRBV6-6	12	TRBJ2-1	CASSSGYNEQFF	TGTGCCAGCAGTTCAGGATACAATGAGCAGTTCTTC
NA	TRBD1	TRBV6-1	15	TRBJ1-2	CASSDQTGGAGGYTF	TGTGCCAGCAGTGATCAAACAGGGGGCGCGGGTGGCTACACCTTC
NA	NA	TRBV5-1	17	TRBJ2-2	CASSVPRNQGGTGELFF	TGCGCCAGCAGCGTCCCCAGAAACCAGGGAGGTACCGGGGAGCTGTTTTTT
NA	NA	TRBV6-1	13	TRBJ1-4	CASLQGGGEKLFF	TGTGCCAGCCTTCAGGGTGGTGGTGAAAAACTGTTTTTT
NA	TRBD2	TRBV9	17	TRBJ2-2	CASSAGGLAHTTGELFF	TGTGCCAGCAGCGCGGGAGGGCTGGCGCATACGACCGGGGAGCTGTTTTTT
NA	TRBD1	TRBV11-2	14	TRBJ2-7	CASSLVTGPYEQYF	TGTGCCAGCAGCTTAGTGACAGGGCCCTACGAGCAGTACTTC
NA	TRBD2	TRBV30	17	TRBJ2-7	CAWNPPGLAAFSYEQYF	TGTGCCTGGAACCCCCCGGGACTAGCGGCTTTTTCCTACGAGCAGTACTTC
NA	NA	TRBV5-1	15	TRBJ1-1	CASSLGGGQNTEAFF	TGCGCCAGCAGCTTGGGCGGCGGGCAGAACACTGAAGCTTTCTTT
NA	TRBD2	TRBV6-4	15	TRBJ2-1	CASSSSGTSYNEQFF	TGTGCCAGCAGCTCTAGCGGTACCTCCTACAATGAGCAGTTCTTC
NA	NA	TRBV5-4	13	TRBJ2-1	CASSLTLDGEQFF	TGTGCCAGCAGCTTGACCCTGGACGGGGAGCAGTTCTTC
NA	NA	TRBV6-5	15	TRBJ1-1	CASSYRLDRNTEAFF	TGTGCCAGCAGTTACCGGCTTGATAGGAACACTGAAGCTTTCTTT
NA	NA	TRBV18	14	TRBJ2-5	CASSQTGNGGTQYF	TGTGCCAGCTCACAAACAGGGAATGGCGGGACCCAGTACTTC
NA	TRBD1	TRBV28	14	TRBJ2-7	CASRTGTAIYEQYF	TGTGCCAGCAGGACCGGGACAGCGATCTACGAGCAGTACTTC
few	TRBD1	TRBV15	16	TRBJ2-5	CATSARQGVGQETQYF	TGTGCCACCAGCGCAAGACAGGGGGTAGGCCAAGAGACCCAGTACTTC
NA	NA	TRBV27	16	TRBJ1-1	CASSLWQGMMNTEAFF	TGTGCCAGCAGTTTATGGCAGGGAATGATGAACACTGAAGCTTTCTTT
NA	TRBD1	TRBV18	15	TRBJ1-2	CASSSGQGAARGYTF	TGTGCCAGCTCATCGGGACAGGGGGCGGCAAGGGGCTACACCTTC
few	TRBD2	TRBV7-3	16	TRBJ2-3	CASSLNFLAGADTQYF	TGTGCCAGCAGCTTAAACTTCCTAGCGGGGGCCGATACGCAGTATTTT
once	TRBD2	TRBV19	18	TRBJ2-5	CASSPKRGTSGRQETQYF	TGTGCCAGTAGTCCGAAGCGGGGGACTAGCGGGCGCCAAGAGACCCAGTACTTC
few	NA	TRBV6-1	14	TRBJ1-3	CASRQGGSGNTIYF	TGTGCCAGCAGACAGGGCGGCTCTGGAAACACCATATATTTT
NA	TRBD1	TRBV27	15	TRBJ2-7	CASSLGQGVSYEQYF	TGTGCCAGCAGTTTAGGACAGGGGGTCTCCTACGAGCAGTACTTC
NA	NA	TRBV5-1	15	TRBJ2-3	CASSVRGYGEDTQYF	TGCGCCAGCAGTGTGCGCGGGTACGGTGAAGATACGCAGTATTTT
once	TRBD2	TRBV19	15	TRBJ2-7	CASSTKAGEAYEQYF	TGTGCCAGTAGTACCAAAGCGGGAGAAGCGTACGAGCAGTACTTC
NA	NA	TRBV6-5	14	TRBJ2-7	CASSPTGSSYEQYF	TGTGCCAGCAGTCCCACGGGTAGCAGCTACGAGCAGTACTTC
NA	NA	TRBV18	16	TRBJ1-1	CASSPDSPKLNTEAFF	TGTGCCAGCTCACCCGACAGCCCCAAACTGAACACTGAAGCTTTCTTT
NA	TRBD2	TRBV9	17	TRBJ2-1	CASSAYPGRFDHNEQFF	TGTGCCAGCAGCGCGTACCCCGGGAGGTTCGATCACAATGAGCAGTTCTTC
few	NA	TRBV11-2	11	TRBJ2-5	CASSRVETQYF	TGTGCCAGCAGCCGTGTAGAGACCCAGTACTTC
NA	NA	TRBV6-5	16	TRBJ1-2	CASSYGPDRLNYGYTF	TGTGCCAGCAGTTACGGGCCAGACAGACTTAACTATGGCTACACCTTC
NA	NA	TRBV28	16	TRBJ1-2	CASTKARQSLNYGYTF	TGTGCCAGTACTAAGGCTCGGCAATCCCTAAACTATGGCTACACCTTC
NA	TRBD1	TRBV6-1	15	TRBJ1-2	CASSEALGQGYGYTF	TGTGCCAGCAGTGAAGCTTTGGGACAGGGTTATGGCTACACCTTC
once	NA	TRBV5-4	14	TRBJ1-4	CASSLKGANEKLFF	TGTGCCAGCAGCTTGAAGGGTGCTAATGAAAAACTGTTTTTT
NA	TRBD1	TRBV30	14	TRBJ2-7	CAWATGTGANEQYF	TGTGCCTGGGCAACCGGGACAGGGGCCAACGAGCAGTACTTC
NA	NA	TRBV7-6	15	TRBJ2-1	CASSLRAAQDNEQFF	TGTGCCAGCAGCTTGAGAGCGGCCCAGGACAATGAGCAGTTCTTC
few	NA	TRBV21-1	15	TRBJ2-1	CASSPGETGYNEQFF	TGTGCCAGCAGCCCCGGGGAGACAGGGTACAATGAGCAGTTCTTC
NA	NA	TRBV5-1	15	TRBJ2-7	CASSLVPDRTYEQYF	TGCGCCAGCAGCTTGGTGCCGGATAGAACGTACGAGCAGTACTTC
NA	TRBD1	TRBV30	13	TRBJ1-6	CAWSEGAGSPLHF	TGTGCCTGGAGTGAGGGGGCGGGTTCACCCCTCCACTTT
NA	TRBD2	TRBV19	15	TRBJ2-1	CASSIVAGGFDEQFF	TGTGCCAGTAGTATCGTAGCGGGAGGCTTCGATGAGCAGTTCTTC
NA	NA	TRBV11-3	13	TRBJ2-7	CASSLAREYEQYF	TGTGCCAGCAGCTTAGCCCGAGAGTACGAGCAGTACTTC
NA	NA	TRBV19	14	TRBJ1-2	CASRYLTANYGYTF	TGTGCCAGTAGGTACCTGACGGCTAACTATGGCTACACCTTC
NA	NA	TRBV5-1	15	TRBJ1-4	CASSLGTSTNEKLFF	TGCGCCAGCAGCCTCGGGACATCAACTAATGAAAAACTGTTTTTT
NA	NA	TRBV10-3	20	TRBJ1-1	CAISPWARGPSHNPNTEAFF	TGTGCCATCAGCCCTTGGGCCCGAGGGCCCAGCCACAACCCGAACACTGAAGCTTTCTTT
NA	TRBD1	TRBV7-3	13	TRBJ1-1	CASSWTGNTEAFF	TGTGCCAGCAGCTGGACAGGGAACACTGAAGCTTTCTTT